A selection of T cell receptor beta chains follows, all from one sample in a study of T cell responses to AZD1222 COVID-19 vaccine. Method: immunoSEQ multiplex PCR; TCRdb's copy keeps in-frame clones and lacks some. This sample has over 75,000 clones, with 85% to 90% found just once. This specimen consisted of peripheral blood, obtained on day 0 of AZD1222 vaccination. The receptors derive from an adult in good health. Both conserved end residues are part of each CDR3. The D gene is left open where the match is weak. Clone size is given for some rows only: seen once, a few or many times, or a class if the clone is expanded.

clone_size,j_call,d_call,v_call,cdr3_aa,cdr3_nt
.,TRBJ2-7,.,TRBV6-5,CASIQGEGRYEQYF,TGTGCCAGCATCCAGGGCGAGGGGCGCTACGAGCAGTACTTC
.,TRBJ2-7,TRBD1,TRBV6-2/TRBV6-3,CASSRQGTDEQYF,TGTGCCAGCAGCCGACAGGGGACCGACGAGCAGTACTTC
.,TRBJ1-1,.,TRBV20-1,CSASQSNTEAFF,TGCAGTGCTAGTCAGTCGAACACTGAAGCTTTCTTT
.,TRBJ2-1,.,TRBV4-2,CASSLYPAYNEQFF,TGTGCCAGCAGCCTATATCCGGCCTACAATGAGCAGTTCTTC
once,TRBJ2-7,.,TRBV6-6,CASSYSMKSGEQYF,TGTGCCAGCAGTTACTCAATGAAAAGTGGAGAGCAGTACTTC
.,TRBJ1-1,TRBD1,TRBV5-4,CASSLLQGAGNTEAFF,TGTGCCAGCAGCTTGCTACAGGGGGCGGGGAACACTGAAGCTTTCTTT
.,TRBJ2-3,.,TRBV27,CASKSHTDTQYF,TGTGCCAGCAAGAGCCACACAGATACGCAGTATTTT
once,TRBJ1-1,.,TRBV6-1,CASSEAVSPEAFF,TGTGCCAGCAGTGAAGCGGTTAGTCCTGAAGCTTTCTTT
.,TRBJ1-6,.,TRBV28,CASSLLRSPLHF,TGTGCCAGCAGTTTATTGCGATCACCCCTCCACTTT
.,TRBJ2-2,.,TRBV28,CASSSSWWTGELFF,TGTGCCAGCAGCTCCTCCTGGTGGACCGGGGAGCTGTTTTTT
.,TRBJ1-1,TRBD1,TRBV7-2,CASSTRQGMNTEAFF,TGTGCCAGCAGCACCCGACAGGGGATGAACACTGAAGCTTTCTTT
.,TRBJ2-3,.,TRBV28,CASSLSTGPPWTQYF,TGTGCCAGCAGTTTATCAACGGGGCCTCCCTGGACGCAGTATTTT
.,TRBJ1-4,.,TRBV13,CASSFRTEDEKLFF,TGTGCCAGCAGCTTTAGGACAGAGGATGAAAAACTGTTTTTT
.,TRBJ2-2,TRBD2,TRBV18,CASSHSSGPNTGELFF,TGTGCCAGCTCACATTCTAGCGGTCCGAACACCGGGGAGCTGTTTTTT
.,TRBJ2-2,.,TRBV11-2,CASSFAWGAGITGELFF,TGTGCCAGCAGCTTCGCCTGGGGGGCAGGTATCACCGGGGAGCTGTTTTTT
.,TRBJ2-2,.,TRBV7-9,CASSAQGSGELFF,TGTGCCAGCAGCGCACAGGGTTCCGGGGAGCTGTTTTTT
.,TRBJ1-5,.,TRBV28,CASSLEDRRNQPQHF,TGTGCCAGCAGTTTGGAGGACAGACGCAATCAGCCCCAGCATTTT
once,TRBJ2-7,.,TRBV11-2,CASSLEGGNPYEQYF,TGTGCCAGCAGCTTAGAGGGAGGCAATCCCTACGAGCAGTACTTC
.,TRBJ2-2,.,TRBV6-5,CASSPTNTGELFF,TGTGCCAGCAGCCCAACGAACACCGGGGAGCTGTTTTTT
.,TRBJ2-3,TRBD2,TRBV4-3,CASSQEREGADTQYF,TGCGCCAGCAGCCAAGAAAGGGAGGGCGCAGATACGCAGTATTTT
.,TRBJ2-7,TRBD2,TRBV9,CASSVDGRREQYF,TGTGCCAGCAGCGTAGACGGGAGGAGGGAGCAGTACTTC
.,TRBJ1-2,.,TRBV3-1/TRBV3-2,CASSPQHSNYGYTF,TGTGCCAGCAGCCCTCAACACTCTAACTATGGCTACACCTTC
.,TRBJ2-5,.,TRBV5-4,CASSLGSSQETQYF,TGTGCCAGCAGCCTGGGTAGCAGCCAAGAGACCCAGTACTTC
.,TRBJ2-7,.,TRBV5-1,CASSLAPASYEQYF,TGCGCCAGCAGCTTGGCCCCAGCCTCCTACGAGCAGTACTTC
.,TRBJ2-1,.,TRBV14,CASSQDRGPYNEQFF,TGTGCCAGCAGCCAAGATCGGGGGCCCTACAATGAGCAGTTCTTC
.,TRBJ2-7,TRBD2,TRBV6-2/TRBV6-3,CASSYGLRAGGLYEQYF,TGTGCCAGCAGTTACGGCTTAAGGGCGGGAGGGCTCTACGAGCAGTACTTC
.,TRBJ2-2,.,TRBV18,CASSPARTGDTGELFF,TGTGCCAGCTCACCGGCACGGACGGGCGACACCGGGGAGCTGTTTTTT
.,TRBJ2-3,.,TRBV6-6,CASSGHAVNTQYF,TGTGCCAGCAGCGGACACGCCGTTAATACGCAGTATTTT
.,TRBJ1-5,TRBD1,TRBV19,CASSPRTGQYSNQPQHF,TGTGCCAGTAGTCCCAGGACAGGACAGTATAGCAATCAGCCCCAGCATTTT
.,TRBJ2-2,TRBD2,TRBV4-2,CASSQEGSSGIVTGELFF,TGTGCCAGCAGCCAAGAAGGTTCTAGCGGGATCGTAACCGGGGAGCTGTTTTTT
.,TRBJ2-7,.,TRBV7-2,CASSSLGGEQYF,TGTGCCAGCAGCTCGTTAGGGGGCGAGCAGTACTTC
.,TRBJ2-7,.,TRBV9,CASSVDPSGSYEQYF,TGTGCCAGCAGCGTAGACCCGAGCGGGTCCTACGAGCAGTACTTC
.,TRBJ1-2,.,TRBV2,CASRGAGGRVHGYTF,TGTGCCAGCAGAGGGGCAGGTGGCAGGGTCCATGGCTACACCTTC
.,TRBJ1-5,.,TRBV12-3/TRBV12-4,CASSPTALQPQHF,TGTGCCAGCAGTCCGACCGCGCTCCAGCCCCAGCATTTT
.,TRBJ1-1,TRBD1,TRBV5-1,CASSRTGGKDGTEAFF,TGCGCCAGCAGCCGGACAGGGGGCAAGGATGGCACTGAAGCTTTCTTT
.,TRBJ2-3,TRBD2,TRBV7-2,CASSLTPPGLAGHGPTQYF,TGTGCCAGCAGCTTGACCCCCCCCGGGTTAGCGGGACACGGGCCGACGCAGTATTTT
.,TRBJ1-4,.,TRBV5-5,CASSLVGSYNEKLFF,TGTGCCAGCAGCTTGGTTGGCAGTTATAATGAAAAACTGTTTTTT
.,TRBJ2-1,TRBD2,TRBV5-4,CASSSTSGSGEQFF,TGTGCCAGCAGCTCCACTAGCGGGAGCGGTGAGCAGTTCTTC
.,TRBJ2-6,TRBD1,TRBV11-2,CASSQDRAGANVLTF,TGTGCCAGCAGCCAGGACAGGGCTGGGGCCAACGTCCTGACTTTC
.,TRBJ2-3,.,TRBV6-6,CASSGGGGSDTQYF,TGTGCCAGCTCCGGGGGAGGAGGCAGTGATACGCAGTATTTT
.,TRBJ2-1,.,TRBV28,CASSLLGSIREQFF,TGTGCCAGCAGTCTCCTTGGAAGTATCAGGGAGCAGTTCTTC
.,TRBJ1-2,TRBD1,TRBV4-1,CASSLLWTGVNYGYTF,TGCGCCAGCAGCCTACTTTGGACAGGGGTAAACTATGGCTACACCTTC
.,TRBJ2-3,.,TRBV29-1,CSVEDRNYTDTQYF,TGCAGCGTTGAAGATAGGAACTACACAGATACGCAGTATTTT
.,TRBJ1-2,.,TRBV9,CASSAKRDEIINYGYTF,TGTGCCAGCAGCGCAAAGAGGGACGAGATTATTAACTATGGCTACACCTTC
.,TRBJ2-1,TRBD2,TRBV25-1,CASSEVGKREVYNEQFF,TGTGCCAGCAGTGAGGTCGGGAAGCGGGAGGTCTACAATGAGCAGTTCTTC
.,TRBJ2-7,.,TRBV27,CASRQGPGNEQYF,TGTGCCAGCAGGCAGGGCCCAGGGAACGAGCAGTACTTC
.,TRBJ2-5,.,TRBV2,CASRDSGETQYF,TGTGCCAGCAGGGACAGTGGGGAGACCCAGTACTTC
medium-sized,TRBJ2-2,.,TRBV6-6,CASSYSRDNTGELFF,TGTGCCAGCAGTTACTCCCGGGATAACACCGGGGAGCTGTTTTTT
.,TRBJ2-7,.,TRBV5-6,CASSLVQLRASSYEQYF,TGTGCCAGCAGCTTGGTCCAGCTGAGAGCATCTTCCTACGAGCAGTACTTC
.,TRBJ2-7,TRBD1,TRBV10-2,CASREGTGGTYEQYF,TGCGCCAGCAGAGAGGGGACAGGGGGGACCTACGAGCAGTACTTC
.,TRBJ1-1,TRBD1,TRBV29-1,CSVEEGGRRGAFF,TGCAGCGTTGAGGAAGGGGGCAGGCGAGGAGCTTTCTTT
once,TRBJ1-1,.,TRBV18,CASSPRTGEAFF,TGTGCCAGCTCACCACGGACGGGAGAAGCTTTCTTT
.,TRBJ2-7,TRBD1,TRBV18,CASSPGTGVQEQYF,TGTGCCAGCTCACCAGGGACAGGGGTCCAAGAGCAGTACTTC
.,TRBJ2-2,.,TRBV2,CASSDGIGELFF,TGTGCCAGCAGTGATGGGATAGGGGAGCTGTTTTTT
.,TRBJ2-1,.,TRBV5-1,CASSLEGLSYNEQFF,TGCGCCAGCAGCTTGGAAGGACTATCTTACAATGAGCAGTTCTTC
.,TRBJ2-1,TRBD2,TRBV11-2,CASSLLSGSFNEQFF,TGTGCCAGCAGCCTCTTGAGCGGGAGTTTCAATGAGCAGTTCTTC
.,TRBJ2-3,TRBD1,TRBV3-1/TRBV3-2,CASSWDRGQDTQYF,TGTGCCAGCAGCTGGGACAGGGGGCAAGATACGCAGTATTTT